The clone carrying this T cell receptor (beta chain) was counted ten times or more. Trimming took 3 bases from V and 6 from J; bases not matched to a gene: 4. There are 14 residues in the CDR3. Germline V gene lookup returns CDR1 SEHNR and CDR2 FQNEAQ (reference sequence). These data belong to a study of T-cell memory formation after mild COVID-19. TCRdb re-analysed the 5' RACE reads in MiXCR, keeping a single row per CDR3 protein. The table lists 550,000 to 600,000 distinct CDR3 sequences, approximately 21% of them singletons. This chain uses TRBV7-9 with TRBJ2-1, with 8 positions matching TRBD2. The sequencing input was PBMCs or a T cell subset sorted from them (not recorded which). The sequence was obtained from an adult woman who had mild COVID-19 (a few samples of this study predate the infection). Cell type and time point are not known. The CDR3, as DNA: TGTGCCAGCAGCTTCCCCGGGGGGGTCAATGAGCAGTTCTTC. Amino acids: CASSFPGGVNEQFF.